This T cell receptor beta chain derives from a study of cytomegalovirus exposure and HLA in healthy donors. Study results and limitations: Later analysis suggested links between common viral pathogens and several top significant clusters.

The primer mix had 60 Vbeta and 13 Jbeta primers. Here immunoSEQ multiplex PCR was the method, and the copy in TCRdb shows in-frame clones only, minus some. The repertoire holds under 200,000 clones, with about three quarters as singletons. Comment on this clone: The antigen remains unidentified.

Each donor was nominally healthy when sampled (though unrecorded immune exposures were likely). Germline V gene lookup returns CDR1 MNHEY and CDR2 SMNVEV (reference sequence). There are 16 residues in the CDR3. J was trimmed by 5 bases and V by 4 bases; bases with no gene match: 10. Sequenced: PBMCs. This clonotype was obtained from a woman aged 25 to 39 in good health and CMV-seronegative. V and J are TRBV27 and TRBJ2-1; the match to TRBD1 covers 8 bases. The CDR3 region is CASSSYLWTGNNEQFF. DNA for the CDR3: TGTGCCAGCAGTTCCTACTTATGGACAGGGAACAATGAGCAGTTCTTC.